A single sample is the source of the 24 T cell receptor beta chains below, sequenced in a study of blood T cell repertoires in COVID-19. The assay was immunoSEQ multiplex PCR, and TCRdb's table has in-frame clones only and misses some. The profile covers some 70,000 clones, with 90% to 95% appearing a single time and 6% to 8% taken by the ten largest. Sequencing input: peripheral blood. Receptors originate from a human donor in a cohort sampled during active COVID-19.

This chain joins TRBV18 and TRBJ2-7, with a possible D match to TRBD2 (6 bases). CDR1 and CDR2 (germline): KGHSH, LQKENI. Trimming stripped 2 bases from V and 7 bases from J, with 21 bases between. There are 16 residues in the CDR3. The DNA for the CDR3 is TGTGCCAGCTCACCAAACGGGGGAGAGAATTCGTGGGAGCAGTACTTC. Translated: CASSPNGGENSWEQYF.

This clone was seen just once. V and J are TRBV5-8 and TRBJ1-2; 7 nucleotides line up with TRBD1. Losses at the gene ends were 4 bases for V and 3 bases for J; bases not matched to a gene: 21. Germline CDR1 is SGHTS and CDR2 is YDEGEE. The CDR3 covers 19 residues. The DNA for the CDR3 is TGTGCCAGCAGCAAGGGACAGCCAAGGTCCCCCCTACGGTACTATGGCTACACCTTC. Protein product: CASSKGQPRSPLRYYGYTF.

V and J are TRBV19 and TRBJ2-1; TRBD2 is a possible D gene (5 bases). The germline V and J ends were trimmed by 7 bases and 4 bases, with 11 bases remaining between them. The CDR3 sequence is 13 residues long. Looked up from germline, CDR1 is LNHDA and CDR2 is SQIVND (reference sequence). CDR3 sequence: CASTNPGYNEQFF. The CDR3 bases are TGTGCCAGTACGAATCCGGGGTACAATGAGCAGTTCTTC.

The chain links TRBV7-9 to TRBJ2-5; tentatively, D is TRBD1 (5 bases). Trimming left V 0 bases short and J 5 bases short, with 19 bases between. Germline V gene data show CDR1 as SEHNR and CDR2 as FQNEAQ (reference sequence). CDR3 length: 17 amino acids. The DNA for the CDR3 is TGTGCCAGCAGCTTAGCCCTTACCGACAGCTCCAGGGAGACCCAGTACTTC. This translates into CASSLALTDSSRETQYF.

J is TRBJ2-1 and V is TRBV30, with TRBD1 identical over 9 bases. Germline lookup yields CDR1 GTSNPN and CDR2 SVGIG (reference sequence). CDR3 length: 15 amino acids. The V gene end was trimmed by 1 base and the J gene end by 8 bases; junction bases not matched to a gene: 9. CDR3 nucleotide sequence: TGTGCCTGGAGTGCCCCCGGACAGGGGAGGTATGAGCAGTTCTTC. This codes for CAWSAPGQGRYEQFF.

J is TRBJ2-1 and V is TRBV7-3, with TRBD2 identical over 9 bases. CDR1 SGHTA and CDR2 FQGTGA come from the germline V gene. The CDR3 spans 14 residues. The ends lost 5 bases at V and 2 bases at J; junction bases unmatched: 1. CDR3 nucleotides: TGTGCCAGCAGCCTAGCGGGACCCTACAATGAGCAGTTCTTC. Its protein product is CASSLAGPYNEQFF.

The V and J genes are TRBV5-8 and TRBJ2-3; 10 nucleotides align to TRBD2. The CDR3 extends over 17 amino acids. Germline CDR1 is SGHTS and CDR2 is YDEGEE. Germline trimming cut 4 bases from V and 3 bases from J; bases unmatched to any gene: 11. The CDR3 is CASSLAGAVFRTDTQYF. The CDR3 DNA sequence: TGTGCCAGCAGCCTAGCGGGAGCAGTTTTCCGGACAGATACGCAGTATTTT. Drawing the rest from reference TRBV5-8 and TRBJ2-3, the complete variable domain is EAGVTQSPTHLIKTRGQQATLRCSPISGHTSVYWYQQALGLGLQFLLWYDEGEERNRGNFPPRFSGRQFPNYSSELNVNALELEDSALYLCASSLAGAVFRTDTQYFGPGTRLTVL.

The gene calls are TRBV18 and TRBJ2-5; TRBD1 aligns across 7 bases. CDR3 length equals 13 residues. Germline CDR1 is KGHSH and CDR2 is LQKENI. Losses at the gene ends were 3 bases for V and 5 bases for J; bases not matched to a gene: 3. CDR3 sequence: CASSPGQSETQYF. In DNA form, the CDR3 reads TGTGCCAGCTCACCGGGACAGTCGGAGACCCAGTACTTC.

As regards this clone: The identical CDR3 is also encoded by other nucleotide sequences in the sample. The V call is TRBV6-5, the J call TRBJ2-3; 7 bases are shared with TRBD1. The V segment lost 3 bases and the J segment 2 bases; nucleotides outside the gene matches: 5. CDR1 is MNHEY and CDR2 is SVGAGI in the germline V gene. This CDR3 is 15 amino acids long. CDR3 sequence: CASSYRDRITDTQYF. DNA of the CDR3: TGTGCCAGCAGTTATCGGGACAGAATCACAGATACGCAGTATTTT.

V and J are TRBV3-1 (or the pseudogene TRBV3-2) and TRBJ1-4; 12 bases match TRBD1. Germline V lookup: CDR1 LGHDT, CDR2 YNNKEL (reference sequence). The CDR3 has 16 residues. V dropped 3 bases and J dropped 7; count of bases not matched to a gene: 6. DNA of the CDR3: TGTGCCAGCAGCCAGGGACAGGGGGCGATAGGTGAAAAACTGTTTTTT. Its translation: CASSQGQGAIGEKLFF.

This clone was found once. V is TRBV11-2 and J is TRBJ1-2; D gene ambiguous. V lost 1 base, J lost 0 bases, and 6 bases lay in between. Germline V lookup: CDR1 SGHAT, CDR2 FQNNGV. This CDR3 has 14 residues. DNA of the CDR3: TGTGCCAGCAGCTTAGGAGGGTCTAACTATGGCTACACCTTC. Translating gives CASSLGGSNYGYTF.

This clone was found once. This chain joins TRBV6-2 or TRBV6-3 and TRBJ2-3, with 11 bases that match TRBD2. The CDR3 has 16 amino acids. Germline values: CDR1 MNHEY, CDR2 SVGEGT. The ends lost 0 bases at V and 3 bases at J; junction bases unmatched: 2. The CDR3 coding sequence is TGTGCCAGCAGTTACTCTAGCGGGGGGGCTACAGATACGCAGTATTTT. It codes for CASSYSSGGATDTQYF.

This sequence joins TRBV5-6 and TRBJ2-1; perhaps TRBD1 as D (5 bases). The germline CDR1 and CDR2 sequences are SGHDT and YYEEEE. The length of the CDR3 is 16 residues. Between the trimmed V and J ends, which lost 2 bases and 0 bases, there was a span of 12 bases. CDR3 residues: CASSFVRGSSYNEQFF. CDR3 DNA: TGTGCCAGCAGCTTCGTAAGGGGAAGCTCCTACAATGAGCAGTTCTTC.

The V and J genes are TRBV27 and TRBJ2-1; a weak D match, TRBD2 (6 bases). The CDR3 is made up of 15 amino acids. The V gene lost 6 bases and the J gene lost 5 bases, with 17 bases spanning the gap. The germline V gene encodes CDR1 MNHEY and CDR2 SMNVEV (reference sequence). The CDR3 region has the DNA TGTGCCAGCAGAAAACACCGGGACTTCGACAATGAGCAGTTCTTC. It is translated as CASRKHRDFDNEQFF.

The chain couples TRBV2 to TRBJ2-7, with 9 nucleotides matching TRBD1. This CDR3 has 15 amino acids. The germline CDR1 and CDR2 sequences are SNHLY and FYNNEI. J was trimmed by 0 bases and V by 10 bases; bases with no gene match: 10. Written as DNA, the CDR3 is TGTGCCACGGGGGGAAGGGACAGGGCCTCCTACGAGCAGTACTTC. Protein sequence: CATGGRDRASYEQYF.

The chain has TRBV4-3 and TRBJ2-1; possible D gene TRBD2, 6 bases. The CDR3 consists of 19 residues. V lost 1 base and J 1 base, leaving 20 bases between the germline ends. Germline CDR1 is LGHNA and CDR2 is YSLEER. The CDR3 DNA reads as TGCGCCAGCAGCCAAGTCGGAGGGAGCCCTGTTTTTTCCTACAATGAGCAGTTCTTC. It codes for CASSQVGGSPVFSYNEQFF.

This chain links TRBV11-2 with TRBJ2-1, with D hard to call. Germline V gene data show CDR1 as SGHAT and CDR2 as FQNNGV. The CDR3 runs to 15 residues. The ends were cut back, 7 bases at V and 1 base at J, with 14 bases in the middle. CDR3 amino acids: CASIISEVSYNEQFF. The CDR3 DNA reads TGTGCCAGCATCATCAGTGAGGTATCCTACAATGAGCAGTTCTTC.

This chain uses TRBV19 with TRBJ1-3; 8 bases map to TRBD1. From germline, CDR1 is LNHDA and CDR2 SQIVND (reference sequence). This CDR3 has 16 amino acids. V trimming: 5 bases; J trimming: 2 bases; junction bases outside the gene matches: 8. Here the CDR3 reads CASSDRQGITGNTIYF. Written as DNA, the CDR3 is TGTGCCAGTAGTGACCGACAGGGGATTACTGGAAACACCATATATTTT.

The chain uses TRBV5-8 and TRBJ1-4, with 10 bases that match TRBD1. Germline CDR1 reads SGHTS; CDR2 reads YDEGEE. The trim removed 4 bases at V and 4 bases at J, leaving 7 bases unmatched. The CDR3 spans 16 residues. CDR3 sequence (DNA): TGTGCCAGCAGCGTGGGACAGGGGAGGAGTAATGAAAAACTGTTTTTT. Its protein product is CASSVGQGRSNEKLFF.

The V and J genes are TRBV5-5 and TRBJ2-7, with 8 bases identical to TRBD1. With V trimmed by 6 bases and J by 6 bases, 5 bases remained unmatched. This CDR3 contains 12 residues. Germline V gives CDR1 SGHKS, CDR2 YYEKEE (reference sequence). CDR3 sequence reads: CASIYGQGEQYF. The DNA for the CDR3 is TGTGCCAGCATCTATGGACAGGGCGAGCAGTACTTC. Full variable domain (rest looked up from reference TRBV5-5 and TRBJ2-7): DAGVTQSPTHLIKTRGQQVTLRCSPISGHKSVSWYQQVLGQGPQFIFQYYEKEERGRGNFPDRFSARQFPNYSSELNVNALLLGDSALYLCASIYGQGEQYFGPGTRLTVT.

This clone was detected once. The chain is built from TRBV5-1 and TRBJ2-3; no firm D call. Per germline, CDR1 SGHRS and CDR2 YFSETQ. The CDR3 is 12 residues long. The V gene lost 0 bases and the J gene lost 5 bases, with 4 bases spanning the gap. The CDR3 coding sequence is TGCGCCAGCAGCTTGGCATTAGATACGCAGTATTTT. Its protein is CASSLALDTQYF.

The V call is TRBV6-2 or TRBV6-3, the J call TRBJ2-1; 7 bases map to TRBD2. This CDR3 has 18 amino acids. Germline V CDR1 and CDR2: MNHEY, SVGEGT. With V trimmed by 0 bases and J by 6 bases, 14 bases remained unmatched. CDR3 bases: TGTGCCAGCAGTTACTCGATAGGTGGCCTAGCGGATCCCAATGAGCAGTTCTTC. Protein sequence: CASSYSIGGLADPNEQFF.

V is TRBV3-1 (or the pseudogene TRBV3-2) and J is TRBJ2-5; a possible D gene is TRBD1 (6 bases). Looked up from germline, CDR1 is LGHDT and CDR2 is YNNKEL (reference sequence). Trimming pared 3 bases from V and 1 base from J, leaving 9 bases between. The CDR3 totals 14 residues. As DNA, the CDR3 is TGTGCCAGCAGCCAGTGGACAGTCCAAGAGACCCAGTACTTC. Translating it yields CASSQWTVQETQYF.

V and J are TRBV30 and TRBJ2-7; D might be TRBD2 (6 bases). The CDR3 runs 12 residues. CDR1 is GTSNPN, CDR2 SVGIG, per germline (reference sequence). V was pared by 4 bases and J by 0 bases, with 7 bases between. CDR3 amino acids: CAWTGGSYEQYF. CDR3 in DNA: TGTGCCTGGACCGGGGGCTCCTACGAGCAGTACTTC. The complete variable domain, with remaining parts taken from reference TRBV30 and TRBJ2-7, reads SQTIHQWPATLVQPVGSPLSLECTVEGTSNPNLYWYRQAAGRGLQLLFYSVGIGQISSEVPQNLSASRPQDRQFILSSKKLLLSDSGFYLCAWTGGSYEQYFGPGTRLTVT.